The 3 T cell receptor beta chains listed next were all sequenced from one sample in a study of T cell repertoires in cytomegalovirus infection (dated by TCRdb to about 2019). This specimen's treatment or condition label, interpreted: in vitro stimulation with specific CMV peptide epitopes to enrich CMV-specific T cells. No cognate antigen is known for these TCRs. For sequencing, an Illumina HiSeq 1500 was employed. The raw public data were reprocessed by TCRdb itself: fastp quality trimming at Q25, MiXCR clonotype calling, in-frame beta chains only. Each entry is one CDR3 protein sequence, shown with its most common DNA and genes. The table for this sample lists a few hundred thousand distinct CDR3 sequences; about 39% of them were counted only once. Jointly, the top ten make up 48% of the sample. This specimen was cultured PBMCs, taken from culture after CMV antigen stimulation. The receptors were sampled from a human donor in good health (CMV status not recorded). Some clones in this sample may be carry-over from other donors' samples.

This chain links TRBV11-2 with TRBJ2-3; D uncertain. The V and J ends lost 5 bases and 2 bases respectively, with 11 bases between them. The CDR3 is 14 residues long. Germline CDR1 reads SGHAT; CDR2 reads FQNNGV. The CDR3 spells CASSPRVATDTQYF. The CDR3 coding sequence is TGTGCCAGCAGCCCCCGAGTAGCCACAGATACGCAGTATTTT.

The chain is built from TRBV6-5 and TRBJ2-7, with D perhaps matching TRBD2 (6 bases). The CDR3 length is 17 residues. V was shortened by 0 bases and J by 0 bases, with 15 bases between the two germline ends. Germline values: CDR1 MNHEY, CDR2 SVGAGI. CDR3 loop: CASSYSFLGGSSYEQYF. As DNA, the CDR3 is TGTGCCAGCAGTTACTCCTTCCTGGGGGGTAGCTCCTACGAGCAGTACTTC.

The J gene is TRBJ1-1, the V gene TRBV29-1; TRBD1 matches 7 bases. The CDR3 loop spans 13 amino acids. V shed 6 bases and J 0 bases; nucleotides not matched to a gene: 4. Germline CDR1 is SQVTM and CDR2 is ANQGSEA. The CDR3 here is CSVLGQMNTEAFF. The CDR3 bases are TGCAGCGTCCTGGGACAGATGAACACTGAAGCTTTCTTT.